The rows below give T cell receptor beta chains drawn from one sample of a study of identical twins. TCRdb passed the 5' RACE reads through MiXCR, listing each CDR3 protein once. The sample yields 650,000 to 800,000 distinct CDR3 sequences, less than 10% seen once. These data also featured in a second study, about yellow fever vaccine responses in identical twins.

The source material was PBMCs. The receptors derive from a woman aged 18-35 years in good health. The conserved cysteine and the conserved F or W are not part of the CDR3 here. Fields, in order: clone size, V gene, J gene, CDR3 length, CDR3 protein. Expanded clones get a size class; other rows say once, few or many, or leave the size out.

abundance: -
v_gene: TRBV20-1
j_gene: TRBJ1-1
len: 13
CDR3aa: SARKTGGADTEAF

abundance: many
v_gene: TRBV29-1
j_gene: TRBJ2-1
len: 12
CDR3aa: SVDRSGMGNEQF

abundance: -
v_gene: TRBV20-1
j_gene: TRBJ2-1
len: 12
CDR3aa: SAQALGRGNEQF

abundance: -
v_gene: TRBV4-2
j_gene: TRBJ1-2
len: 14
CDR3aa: ASSQEGLTGQPGYT

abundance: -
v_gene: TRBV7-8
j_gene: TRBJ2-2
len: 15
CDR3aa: ASRGTGTSGNTGELF

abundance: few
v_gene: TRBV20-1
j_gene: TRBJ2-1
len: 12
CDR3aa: SARSGTPGDEQF

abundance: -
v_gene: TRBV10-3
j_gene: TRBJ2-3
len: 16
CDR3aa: AILSDFVAGGRTDTQY

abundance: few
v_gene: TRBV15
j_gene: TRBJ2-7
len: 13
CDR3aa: ATSRDQTGTYEQY

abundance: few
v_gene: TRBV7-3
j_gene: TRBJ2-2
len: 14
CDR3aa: ASSLRTGYPTGELF

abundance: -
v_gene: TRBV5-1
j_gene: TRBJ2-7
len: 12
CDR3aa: ASRARQGTNEQY

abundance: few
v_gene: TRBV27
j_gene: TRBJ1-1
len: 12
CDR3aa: ASRARGQNTEAF

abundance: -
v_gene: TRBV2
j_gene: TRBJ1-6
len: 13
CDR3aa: ASSTGTGGNSPLH

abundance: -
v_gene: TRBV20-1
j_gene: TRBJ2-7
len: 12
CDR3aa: SARGSETTYEQY

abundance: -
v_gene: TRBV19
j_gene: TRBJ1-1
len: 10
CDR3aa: ASSIIQGEAF

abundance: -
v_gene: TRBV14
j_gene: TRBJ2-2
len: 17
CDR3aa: ASSQEAGFWRTNTGELF

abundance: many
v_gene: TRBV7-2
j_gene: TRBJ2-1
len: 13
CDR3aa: ASSPWTSAYNEQF

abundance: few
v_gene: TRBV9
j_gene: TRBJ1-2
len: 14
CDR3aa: ASSVDPFAGNYGYT

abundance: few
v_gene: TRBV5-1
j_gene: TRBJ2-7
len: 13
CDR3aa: ASSAQPDGAYEQY

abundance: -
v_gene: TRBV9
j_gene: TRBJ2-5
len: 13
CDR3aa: ASSTRGDPGETQY

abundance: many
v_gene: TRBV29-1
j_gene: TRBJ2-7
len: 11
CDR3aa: SVNKEPFYEQY